A selection of T cell receptor beta chains follows, all from one sample in a study of OX40 agonist ivuxolimab in advanced cancers. Method: immunoSEQ multiplex PCR; TCRdb's copy keeps in-frame clones and lacks some. This table holds about 53,000 clones, 70% to 90% found once. The starting material was CD4+ or CD8+ T cells sorted from blood, obtained in a trial of the OX40 agonist ivuxolimab. These TCRs come from an adult with an advanced solid tumor such as melanoma, head and neck, liver or kidney cancer. CDR3s include the opening cysteine and the closing phenylalanine or tryptophan. The D gene is left open where the match is weak. Not every row has a clone size; where given, it reads once, few, many or a size class.

CASSEFGGAGNTEAFF TGCGCCAGCAGTGAATTTGGGGGCGCGGGGAACACTGAAGCTTTCTTT 16 TRBV10-1 - TRBJ1-1 -
CASRDQGSSYEQYF TGTGCCAGCAGGGATCAGGGAAGCTCCTACGAGCAGTACTTC 14 TRBV7-9 - TRBJ2-7 once
CASSLSVRGSYEQYF TGTGCCAGCAGTTTATCTGTGAGAGGGTCCTACGAGCAGTACTTC 15 TRBV27 - TRBJ2-7 -
CASSEAGPLPQHF TGTGCCAGCAGTGAAGCTGGGCCCCTGCCCCAGCATTTT 13 TRBV6-1 - TRBJ1-5 -
CASSSGMNTEAFF TGTGCCAGCAGCTCCGGGATGAACACTGAAGCTTTCTTT 13 TRBV7-3 - TRBJ1-1 once
CASSVVGGPGNTIYF TGTGCCAGCAGCGTAGTGGGGGGGCCTGGAAACACCATATATTTT 15 TRBV9 - TRBJ1-3 -
CASSADRDTDTQYF TGTGCCAGCAGTGCAGACAGGGACACAGATACGCAGTATTTT 14 TRBV2 TRBD1 TRBJ2-3 -
CASSLVGRQVNYGYTF TGTGCCAGCAGCTTGGTGGGTCGCCAGGTTAACTATGGCTACACCTTC 16 TRBV5-4 - TRBJ1-2 -
CASGFGGSTEAFF TGTGCTAGTGGTTTTGGGGGTAGCACTGAAGCTTTCTTT 13 TRBV12-5 - TRBJ1-1 -
CAWREGANQPQHF TGTGCCTGGAGAGAGGGGGCTAATCAGCCCCAGCATTTT 13 TRBV30 TRBD1 TRBJ1-5 medium-sized
CASSLGTDNYGYTF TGTGCCAGCTCGCTGGGGACAGATAACTATGGCTACACCTTC 14 TRBV18 TRBD1 TRBJ1-2 -
CASSVNSGASTDTQYF TGTGCCAGCAGCGTAAATAGCGGGGCAAGCACAGATACGCAGTATTTT 16 TRBV5-6 TRBD2 TRBJ2-3 -
CSARVSREQYF TGCAGTGCTAGAGTCAGCCGCGAGCAGTACTTC 11 TRBV20-1 - TRBJ2-7 -
CASSYSPRASQETQYF TGTGCCAGCAGTTACTCTCCCAGGGCCTCCCAAGAGACCCAGTACTTC 16 TRBV6-5 - TRBJ2-5 -
CASSADIANTGELFF TGTGCCAGCAGCGCGGACATTGCGAACACCGGGGAGCTGTTTTTT 15 TRBV7-9 - TRBJ2-2 -
CASSTQGEETQYF TGTGCCAGCAGTACACAGGGAGAGGAGACCCAGTACTTC 13 TRBV6-5 - TRBJ2-5 -
CAWSVLGRGTGELFF TGTGCCTGGAGTGTACTGGGCAGGGGGACCGGGGAGCTGTTTTTT 15 TRBV30 TRBD1 TRBJ2-2 -
CASSMGGETQYF TGTGCCAGCAGCATGGGGGGAGAGACCCAGTACTTC 12 TRBV5-5 - TRBJ2-5 -
CASSIGPASSYEQYF TGTGCCAGTAGTATAGGGCCAGCCAGCTCCTACGAGCAGTACTTC 15 TRBV19 - TRBJ2-7 -
CASSSGLPNTGELFF TGTGCCAGCAGCTCCGGCCTACCCAACACCGGGGAGCTGTTTTTT 15 TRBV7-9 - TRBJ2-2 -
CASSIQENTEAFF TGTGCCAGCAGCATCCAGGAGAACACTGAAGCTTTCTTT 13 TRBV5-5 - TRBJ1-1 -
CASSRGSSDTEAFF TGTGCCAGCAGCCGAGGGAGTAGTGACACTGAAGCTTTCTTT 14 TRBV9 - TRBJ1-1 -
CASSSGPQSSGNTIYF TGCGCCAGCAGCTCCGGGCCCCAGAGCTCTGGAAACACCATATATTTT 16 TRBV5-1 - TRBJ1-3 -
CASSLDAGGGTEAFF TGTGCCAGCAGCCTAGACGCGGGGGGCGGCACTGAAGCTTTCTTT 15 TRBV7-8 - TRBJ1-1 once
CASRGTFGRLNTGELFF TGTGCCAGCCGAGGGACATTTGGCCGTTTGAACACCGGGGAGCTGTTTTTT 17 TRBV27 - TRBJ2-2 -
CASSQSLVTNTGELFF TGTGCCAGCAGCCAATCACTGGTTACGAACACCGGGGAGCTGTTTTTT 16 TRBV16 - TRBJ2-2 -
CAIRALAGVSEELFF TGTGCCATCAGAGCTCTAGCGGGAGTCAGTGAGGAGCTGTTTTTT 15 TRBV10-3 TRBD2 TRBJ2-2 once
CASSTQGGPEAFF TGTGCCAGTAGTACACAGGGGGGTCCTGAAGCTTTCTTT 13 TRBV19 TRBD1 TRBJ1-1 -
CASTCGGHRGAVF TGTGCCAGCACGTGTGGGGGACACCGGGGAGCTGTTTTT 13 TRBV27 - TRBJ2-2 -
CASSYSHRGNQPQHF TGTGCCAGCAGTTATTCCCACAGGGGCAATCAGCCCCAGCATTTT 15 TRBV6-6 - TRBJ1-5 once
CASSSGQLNTEAFF TGTGCCAGCAGTTCCGGACAGTTGAACACTGAAGCTTTCTTT 14 TRBV11-1 - TRBJ1-1 -
CASSLGQGEQPQHF TGTGCCAGCAGCTTGGGACAGGGGGAACAGCCCCAGCATTTT 14 TRBV21-1 - TRBJ1-5 few
CASSEGRLGEQFF TGTGCCAGCAGTGAGGGGCGACTCGGTGAGCAGTTCTTC 13 TRBV6-4 - TRBJ2-1 -
CASSHHRGQETQYF TGTGCCAGCAGCCACCACAGGGGGCAAGAGACCCAGTACTTC 14 TRBV11-1 TRBD1 TRBJ2-5 -
CASLAPGADTQYF TGCGCCAGCTTGGCCCCGGGGGCAGATACGCAGTATTTT 13 TRBV5-1 - TRBJ2-3 -
CAGRPGQSAYTF TGTGCCGGCAGGCCCGGACAGTCCGCCTACACCTTC 12 TRBV6-1 - TRBJ1-2 -
CASADRQGINYEQYF TGCGCCAGCGCGGATAGACAGGGGATAAACTACGAGCAGTACTTC 15 TRBV10-1 TRBD1 TRBJ2-7 -
CASSSQRGQANVLTF TGTGCCAGCAGCTCCCAGAGGGGTCAGGCCAACGTCCTGACTTTC 15 TRBV7-3 - TRBJ2-6 -
CASSPGAQNQPQHF TGTGCCAGTAGTCCGGGGGCTCAAAATCAGCCCCAGCATTTT 14 TRBV19 - TRBJ1-5 -
CASSPQEGVYNEQFF TGTGCCAGCAGTCCCCAGGAGGGGGTCTACAATGAGCAGTTCTTC 15 TRBV6-6 - TRBJ2-1 -
CASWGTQSNQPQHF TGTGCCAGCTGGGGTACCCAGAGCAATCAGCCCCAGCATTTT 14 TRBV28 - TRBJ1-5 -
CASSLNRGTGELFF TGTGCCAGCAGCTTAAATCGGGGAACCGGGGAGCTGTTTTTT 14 TRBV5-4 - TRBJ2-2 -